Listed here are 5 T cell receptor beta chains from one sample, sequenced in a study of cytomegalovirus exposure and HLA in healthy donors (dated by TCRdb to about 2017). Library prep was done by the immunoSEQ multiplex PCR assay. For the multiplex PCR, a mixture combining 60 forward primers for TCR Vbeta segments and 13 reverse primers for TCR Jbeta segments was used. TCRdb holds this immuneACCESS table with in-frame rearrangements only. Some clones are missing; in checked studies, unresolved V genes explain under half, and the rest has no known cause. For this sample there are under 90,000 clones; 55% to 80% appear just once. Roughly 7.2% of the sample rests with the top ten. The specimen was PBMCs. These receptors were taken from a man aged 35 to 55 in good health and CMV-seropositive.

The rearrangement links TRBV7-8 to TRBJ1-1; D is unclear. Trimming took 5 bases from V and 3 from J, leaving 13 bases between them. The germline V gene has CDR1 SGHVS and CDR2 FQNEAQ. CDR3 length: 14 residues. The CDR3 DNA follows: TGTGCCAGCAGCACCCTTGGTCGGGACACTGAAGCTTTCTTT. The encoded protein is CASSTLGRDTEAFF.

The rearrangement joins TRBV4-2 to TRBJ1-2; 9 bases align to TRBD1. The CDR3 consists of 16 residues. Germline CDR1 is LGHNA and CDR2 is YNFKEQ. Unmatched junction bases numbered 4, after V lost 0 bases and J lost 2 bases. The CDR3 coding sequence is TGTGCCAGCAGCCAAGAAGGGGACAGGGTAAACTATGGCTACACCTTC. Its protein product is CASSQEGDRVNYGYTF.

This clone was seen a handful of times. This rearrangement joins TRBV19 to TRBJ1-4; 7 nucleotides align to TRBD1. Germline CDR1 LNHDA, CDR2 SQIVND (reference sequence). The CDR3 has 14 residues. The V segment lost 1 base and the J segment 7 bases; nucleotides outside the gene matches: 3. CDR3 bases: TGTGCCAGTAGTATAGTGACAGGGCGTGAAAAACTGTTTTTT. Translated, it gives CASSIVTGREKLFF.

The V call is TRBV4-3, the J call TRBJ2-5, with D possibly TRBD2 on 6 matching bases. The CDR3 consists of 18 residues. Deletions cut 0 bases from V and 5 bases from J, with 22 bases between. CDR1 LGHNA and CDR2 YSLEER come from the germline V gene. The CDR3 DNA reads TGCGCCAGCAGCCAAGATTGGGGGTTACAAGGGACTGAGGAGACCCAGTACTTC. Translated, it gives CASSQDWGLQGTEETQYF.

This sequence joins TRBV7-9 and TRBJ1-1; TRBD1 might be the D (6 bases). The CDR3 is 13 amino acids. Germline-derived CDR1 and CDR2 are SEHNR and FQNEAQ (reference sequence). Trimming removed 1 base from V and 4 bases from J, with 7 bases in between. This chain's CDR3 is CASSLGQATEAFF. The CDR3 region has the DNA TGTGCCAGCAGCTTAGGACAGGCCACTGAAGCTTTCTTT.